The 29 T cell receptor beta chains listed next were all sequenced from one sample in a study of blood T cell repertoires in COVID-19. Libraries were prepared by immunoSEQ multiplex PCR; TCRdb keeps only in-frame clonotypes and omits some of them. The sample includes over 100,000 clones, around 80% seen only once; the top ten take roughly 4.7%. The sequenced sample was peripheral blood. These receptors all come from a human donor in a cohort sampled during active or convalescent COVID-19.

This rearrangement joins TRBV11-2 to TRBJ2-1; 12 nucleotides align to TRBD2. Germline lookup yields CDR1 SGHAT and CDR2 FQNNGV. V lost 3 bases and J lost 10; bases outside the gene matches: 7. There are 15 residues in the CDR3. In nucleotides, the CDR3 is TGTGCCAGCAGCTTGTGGACTAGCGGGGTTTTCGAGCAGTTCTTC. It is translated as CASSLWTSGVFEQFF.

The gene calls are TRBV29-1 and TRBJ1-2; TRBD1 agrees at 8 bases. V dropped 7 bases and J dropped 4; count of bases not matched to a gene: 11. The CDR3 has 14 amino acids. Germline assignment: CDR1 SQVTM and CDR2 ANQGSEA. Written as DNA, the CDR3 is TGCAGCGCCGCTGGACAGGGTTGGATCTATGGCTACACCTTC. Protein product: CSAAGQGWIYGYTF.

This clone appeared a few times. J is TRBJ1-5 and V is TRBV29-1; D uncertain. The CDR3 is 13 residues long. V was trimmed by 5 bases and J by 1 base, leaving 9 bases between them. The germline V gene has CDR1 SQVTM and CDR2 ANQGSEA. The CDR3 DNA sequence: TGCAGCGTTCAAGTCGGGAGCAATCAGCCCCAGCATTTT. This encodes CSVQVGSNQPQHF.

The V and J genes are TRBV21-1 and TRBJ1-1. TRBV21-1 is given as a pseudogene. The CDR3 consists of 19 residues. The CDR3 protein is CASRTTLWGGDPSNTEAFF. The CDR3 DNA sequence: TGTGCCAGCAGAACTACCCTATGGGGGGGAGATCCCTCGAACACTGAAGCTTTCTTT.

The chain links TRBV2 to TRBJ1-4; 9 positions match TRBD1. Germline V gene data show CDR1 as SNHLY and CDR2 as FYNNEI. The junction had 5 bases not matched to a gene; V was cut back by 6 bases and J by 3 bases. CDR3 length equals 15 residues. CDR3 residues: CASRLQGASNEKLFF. The CDR3 bases are TGTGCCAGCAGGCTACAGGGGGCGTCTAATGAAAAACTGTTTTTT.

For this clone: At one end the junction does not follow the germline gene, possibly because of a read error. This sequence joins TRBV4-3 and TRBJ2-5, with a tentative D call TRBD2 (5 bases). Germline V CDR1 and CDR2: LGHNA, YSLEER. The CDR3 contains 15 residues. CDR3 sequence reads: CASSEEDSGIETQYF. The CDR3 nucleotides are TGCGCCAGCAGCGAAGAGGATTCGGGGATAGAGACCCAGTACTTC.

The chain uses TRBV12-5 and TRBJ1-1, with D perhaps matching TRBD1 (5 bases). The length of the CDR3 is 17 residues. The germline V gene encodes CDR1 LGHNT and CDR2 FRNRAP. Between the trimmed V and J ends, which lost 6 bases and 4 bases, there was a span of 24 bases. CDR3: CASGATWGSLRSTEAFF. The DNA for the CDR3 is TGTGCTAGTGGCGCGACCTGGGGCTCGCTTCGGAGCACTGAAGCTTTCTTT.

The gene calls are TRBV4-3 and TRBJ1-2; no definite D call. CDR3 length equals 15 residues. Trimming removed 1 base at V and 0 bases at J, with 9 bases between. The germline CDR1 and CDR2 sequences are LGHNA and YSLEER. CDR3 nucleotide sequence: TGCGCCAGCAGCCAAGCGGAGGGTTCTAACTATGGCTACACCTTC. Its protein is CASSQAEGSNYGYTF.

This sequence joins TRBV3-1 (or the pseudogene TRBV3-2) and TRBJ1-2; weak D call: TRBD1 (6 bases). Trimming took 2 bases from V and 8 from J, leaving 9 bases between them. Per the germline V gene, CDR1 is LGHDT and CDR2 is YNNKEL (reference sequence). The CDR3 is made up of 12 amino acids. The CDR3 DNA sequence: TGTGCCAGCAGCCAAAACAGGGACGGCTACACCTTC. This gives the protein CASSQNRDGYTF.

This CDR3 is CASSLSFYQPQHF. The CDR3 region has the DNA TGTGCCAGCAGTTTATCGTTCTATCAGCCCCAGCATTTT. The genes are TRBV12-3 or TRBV12-4 and TRBJ1-5, with D uncertain. The CDR3 runs 13 residues. V was clipped by 2 bases and J by 5 bases, with 7 bases between them.

The gene calls are TRBV18 and TRBJ1-1; TRBD1 matches 9 bases. The CDR3 covers 17 residues. Germline V gene data show CDR1 as KGHSH and CDR2 as LQKENI. The V and J ends lost 3 bases and 0 bases, in that order; junction bases with no gene match: 8. CDR3 residues: CASSPVPGQGLNTEAFF. As DNA, the CDR3 is TGTGCCAGCTCACCCGTCCCGGGACAGGGTTTGAACACTGAAGCTTTCTTT.

The sample holds one count of this clone. This sequence joins TRBV11-3 and TRBJ2-7, with TRBD2 identical over 7 bases. The length of the CDR3 is 17 residues. Trimming at V came to 9 bases and at J to 0 bases, leaving 17 bases not matched to a gene. The germline V gene encodes CDR1 SGHNT and CDR2 YENEEA. CDR3 nucleotides: TGTGCCAGGCAGCTTAGGAAAATAGGCGGGAGCTCCTACGAGCAGTACTTC. Its protein product is CARQLRKIGGSSYEQYF. The full variable domain, with the rest looked up from reference TRBV11-3 and TRBJ2-7, is EAGVVQSPRYKIIEKKQPVAFWCNPISGHNTLYWYLQNLGQGPELLIRYENEEAVDDSQLPKDRFSAERLKGVDSTLKIQPAELGDSAVYLCARQLRKIGGSSYEQYFGPGTRLTVT.

The chain employs TRBV6-5 and TRBJ1-5; D may be TRBD1 (5 bases). The CDR3 contains 15 residues. Germline lookup yields CDR1 MNHEY and CDR2 SVGAGI. Trimming pared 6 bases from V and 1 base from J, leaving 13 bases between. The CDR3 bases are TGTGCCAGCAGACAGGACCCTCGGAGCAATCAGCCCCAGCATTTT. Amino acid sequence: CASRQDPRSNQPQHF.

The chain's CDR3 is CASSPRDARTDTQYF. CDR3 DNA: TGTGCCAGCAGCCCGCGGGACGCTCGCACAGATACGCAGTATTTT. The chain joins TRBV7-8 to TRBJ2-3; a possible D gene is TRBD2 (6 bases). Trimming shortened V by 5 bases and J by 1 base, and 13 bases separated the two germline ends. Germline CDR1 and CDR2: SGHVS and FQNEAQ. The CDR3 has 15 amino acids.

This chain connects TRBV27 to TRBJ2-3; TRBD1 agrees at 9 bases. CDR3 size: 17 residues. The germline V gene encodes CDR1 MNHEY and CDR2 SMNVEV (reference sequence). J gave up 6 bases and V 2 bases, and 12 bases lay outside the gene matches. The CDR3 region is CASSLDGTGQFRDTQYF. CDR3 coding DNA: TGTGCCAGCAGTTTAGACGGGACAGGGCAATTCAGGGATACGCAGTATTTT.

The V call is TRBV4-3, the J call TRBJ1-1; D not resolved. V was cut by 0 bases and J by 1 base, with 9 bases left in between. Germline CDR1 is LGHNA and CDR2 is YSLEER. CDR3 length equals 15 residues. The CDR3 nucleotides are TGCGCCAGCAGCCAAGATAGCTCCGGGAACACTGAAGCTTTCTTT. Amino acid sequence: CASSQDSSGNTEAFF.

The V and J genes are TRBV6-5 and TRBJ1-4; D is unresolved. CDR1 is MNHEY and CDR2 is SVGAGI in the germline V gene. The CDR3 consists of 14 residues. The V end was cut by 5 bases, the J end by 8 bases, with 15 bases between. CDR3 in amino acids: CASSMGQIGEKLFF. In DNA, the CDR3 is TGTGCCAGCAGTATGGGCCAGATTGGGGAAAAACTGTTTTTT.

This clone was found a few times. This chain links TRBV7-2 with TRBJ1-2; 7 bases are shared with TRBD1. There are 13 residues in the CDR3. J lost 4 bases, V lost 4 bases, and 3 bases had no gene match. Per germline, CDR1 SGHTA and CDR2 FQGNSA. The chain's CDR3 is CASSSTGSYGYTF. DNA of the CDR3: TGTGCCAGCAGCTCGACAGGGTCCTATGGCTACACCTTC.

The gene calls are TRBV28 and TRBJ1-5, with D perhaps matching TRBD1 (6 bases). Per germline, CDR1 MDHEN and CDR2 SYDVKM. This CDR3 contains 15 residues. V was shortened by 5 bases and J by 4 bases, with 15 bases between the two germline ends. The CDR3 loop reads CASSVTGFGNQPQHF. The CDR3 DNA reads as TGTGCCAGCAGTGTAACAGGGTTTGGAAATCAGCCCCAGCATTTT.

The V and J genes are TRBV5-1 and TRBJ1-4; 8 bases align to TRBD1. From germline, CDR1 is SGHRS and CDR2 YFSETQ. J gave up 4 bases and V 2 bases, and 7 bases lay outside the gene matches. This CDR3 contains 16 residues. This CDR3 reads CASSLVGQGNNEKLFF. CDR3 sequence (DNA): TGCGCCAGCAGCTTAGTCGGACAGGGTAATAATGAAAAACTGTTTTTT.

This chain joins TRBV29-1 and TRBJ2-3; possibly TRBD1 for D (6 bases). The CDR3 runs to 13 residues. The germline gives CDR1 SQVTM, CDR2 ANQGSEA. V lost 7 bases to trimming and J lost 3 bases, with 14 bases between them. The chain's CDR3 is CSELQGATDTQYF. CDR3 coding DNA: TGCAGCGAACTACAGGGAGCTACAGATACGCAGTATTTT.

The chain combines TRBV19 with TRBJ1-1, with TRBD1 matching over 7 bases. CDR3 length equals 14 residues. The V gene's germline CDR1 is LNHDA and CDR2 SQIVND (reference sequence). The V and J ends lost 0 bases and 10 bases, in that order; junction bases with no gene match: 8. The CDR3 coding sequence is TGTGCCAGTAGTATAGATCGGACAGGAGTTTTAGCTTTCTTT. Translated, it gives CASSIDRTGVLAFF. The full variable domain, completed using reference TRBV19 and TRBJ1-1, is DGGITQSPKYLFRKEGQNVTLSCEQNLNHDAMYWYRQDPGQGLRLIYYSQIVNDFQKGDIAEGYSVSREKKESFPLTVTSAQKNPTAFYLCASSIDRTGVLAFFGQGTRLTVV.

V and J are TRBV5-1 and TRBJ2-2, with D possibly matching TRBD1 (5 bases). This CDR3 has 15 residues. Trimming shortened V by 0 bases and J by 4 bases, and 10 bases separated the two germline ends. The germline gives CDR1 SGHRS, CDR2 YFSETQ. The CDR3 bases are TGCGCCAGCAGCTTGGTGCAGGGTGGCACCGGGGAGCTGTTTTTT. Protein: CASSLVQGGTGELFF.

V usage is TRBV2 and J usage is TRBJ2-7, with TRBD1 identical over 10 bases. The CDR3 spans 13 residues. Trimming cost V 7 bases and J 2 bases; bases outside gene matches: 2. The germline V gene encodes CDR1 SNHLY and CDR2 FYNNEI. The CDR3 bases are TGTGCCAGCAATGACAGGGGGCCCTACGAGCAGTACTTC. Protein: CASNDRGPYEQYF.

The CDR3 here is CASSIRTSGSAGELFF. In DNA, the CDR3 is TGTGCCAGTAGTATCCGGACTAGCGGGAGTGCCGGGGAGCTGTTTTTT. The V call is TRBV19, the J call TRBJ2-2, with 13 bases aligning to TRBD2. The CDR3 is 16 amino acids. Per germline, CDR1 LNHDA and CDR2 SQIVND (reference sequence). Trimming took 3 bases from V and 6 from J; bases not matched to a gene: 4.

The chain recombines TRBV29-1 with TRBJ1-3; 11 nucleotides match TRBD1. The V gene's germline CDR1 is SQVTM and CDR2 ANQGSEA. V was pared by 4 bases and J by 0 bases, with 2 bases of the junction left unmatched. CDR3 length: 15 residues. The CDR3, as DNA: TGCAGCGTTGCCGGGACAGGGGGCTCTGGAAACACCATATATTTT. This encodes CSVAGTGGSGNTIYF.

This clone was recorded a few times. The chain has TRBV4-2 and TRBJ2-7, with 8 bases aligning to TRBD1. With 4 bases clipped from V and 2 bases from J, the junction kept 7 bases outside the gene matches. The CDR3 is 15 residues long. In germline, CDR1 is LGHNA, CDR2 YNFKEQ. The CDR3 sequence: CASSPRTGTAYEQYF. CDR3 nucleotide sequence: TGTGCCAGCAGCCCTCGGACAGGGACGGCCTACGAGCAGTACTTC.

This clone was found a few times. The chain uses TRBV10-3 and TRBJ1-4; maybe TRBD1 (5 bases). The CDR3 runs 14 residues. Germline V lookup: CDR1 ENHRY, CDR2 SYGVKD. V was clipped by 4 bases and J by 8 bases, with 14 bases between them. CDR3 sequence: CAISGGTSAEKLFF. CDR3 bases: TGTGCCATCAGTGGGGGGACTAGCGCCGAAAAACTGTTTTTT.

The genes are TRBV7-8 and TRBJ2-1; a weak D match, TRBD1 (6 bases). The V end was cut by 3 bases, the J end by 1 base, with 10 bases between. The length of the CDR3 is 15 residues. CDR1 is SGHVS, CDR2 FQNEAQ, per germline. The CDR3 reads CASSFTGRSYNEQFF. CDR3 in DNA: TGTGCCAGCAGCTTCACAGGGCGATCCTACAATGAGCAGTTCTTC.